The 2 T cell receptor beta chains reported below all come from one sample, sequenced in a study of CD8 T cells in ankylosing spondylitis. TCRdb called the 5' RACE reads again in MiXCR, with one record for every CDR3 protein. The table shows 150,000 to 250,000 distinct CDR3 sequences, with around 13% occurring only once. Sequencing was done on a sample of blood, either unsorted or a sorted T cell fraction (not recorded which). These receptor sequences come from a male donor with ankylosing spondylitis or in good health (not recorded which).

Written as DNA, the CDR3 is TGTGCCACCGAGGGGACTAGCGACAATGAGCAGTTCTTC. Amino acids: CATEGTSDNEQFF. This rearrangement joins TRBV15 to TRBJ2-1; 10 bases map to TRBD2. J gave up 5 bases and V 8 bases, and 3 bases lay outside the gene matches. In germline, CDR1 is LNHNV, CDR2 YYDKDF (reference sequence). The CDR3 runs 13 residues.

The rearrangement uses TRBV5-1 and TRBJ1-1; D remains unclear. Trimming removed 1 base from V and 4 bases from J, with 8 bases in between. Germline assignment: CDR1 SGHRS and CDR2 YFSETQ. This CDR3 has 13 amino acids. The CDR3 nucleotides are TGCGCCAGCAGCTTGTACGTGTCCACTGAAGCTTTCTTT. Translated: CASSLYVSTEAFF.